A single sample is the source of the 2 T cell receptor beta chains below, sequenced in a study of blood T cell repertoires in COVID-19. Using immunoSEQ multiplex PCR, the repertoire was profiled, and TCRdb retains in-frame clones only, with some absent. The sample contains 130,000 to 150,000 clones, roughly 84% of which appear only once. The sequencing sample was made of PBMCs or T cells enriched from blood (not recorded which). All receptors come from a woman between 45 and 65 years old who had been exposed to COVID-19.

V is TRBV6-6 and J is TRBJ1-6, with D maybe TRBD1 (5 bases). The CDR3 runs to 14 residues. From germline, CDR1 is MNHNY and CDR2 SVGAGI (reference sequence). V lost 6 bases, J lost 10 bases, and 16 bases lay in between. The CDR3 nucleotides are TGTGCCAGCAGGCGGGGACCGCCTGACTCACCCCTCCACTTT. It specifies CASRRGPPDSPLHF.

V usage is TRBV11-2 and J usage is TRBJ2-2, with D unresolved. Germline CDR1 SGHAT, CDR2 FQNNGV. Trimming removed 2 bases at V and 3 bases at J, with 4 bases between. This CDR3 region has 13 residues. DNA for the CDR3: TGTGCCAGCAGCTTAACGGACACCGGGGAGCTGTTTTTT. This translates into CASSLTDTGELFF.